This TCR beta chain came from a study of blood T cells in healthy people across ages. This clonotype was recorded a few times. Primed by a sample-barcoded 5' primer and a J-beta primer mix, a second PCR proceeded for roughly 6 to 12 cycles. TCRdb reprocessed the 5' RACE reads via MiXCR and lists one record per CDR3 protein. This table has about 1,600,000 distinct CDR3 sequences, approximately 40% appearing once. V gave up 1 base and J gave up 13 bases, with 11 bases separating them. The CDR3 length is 12 residues. Germline lookup yields CDR1 MNHEY and CDR2 SMNVEV (reference sequence). Sample: blood. The sequence was obtained from a woman under 30 in good health. V is TRBV27 and J is TRBJ2-1; D not certain. DNA for the CDR3: TGTGCCAGCAGTTTATTTTCCGGACCCCAGTTCTTC. Encoded protein: CASSLFSGPQFF.